These 13 T cell receptor beta chains originate from one sample sequenced in a study of cytomegalovirus exposure and HLA in healthy donors. The study ran its PCR with 60 Vbeta and 13 Jbeta primers. Method: immunoSEQ multiplex PCR; TCRdb's copy keeps in-frame clones and lacks some. The sample lists roughly 150,000 clones, 65% to 85% occurring once. Sequencing input: PBMCs. The source is a woman aged 40 to 50 in good health and CMV-seropositive.

In regard to this clone: One end of the junction fails to match germline, which may point to a read error. This sequence joins TRBV7-9 and TRBJ1-3, with a possible D match to TRBD1 (5 bases). CDR1 is SEHNR, CDR2 FQNEAQ, per germline (reference sequence). The CDR3 runs to 16 residues. CDR3 nucleotides: TGTGCCAGCAGCTTACAGGGATCTTACTCTGGAGACACCATATATTTT. This gives the protein CASSLQGSYSGDTIYF. The entire variable domain, with the rest obtained from reference TRBV7-9 and TRBJ1-3, is as follows: DTGVSQNPRHKITKRGQNVTFRCDPISEHNRLYWYRQTLGQGPEFLTYFQNEAQLEKSRLLSDRFSAERPKGSFSTLEIQRTEQGDSAMYLCASSLQGSYSGDTIYFGEGSWLTVV.

The CDR3 loop is CASSLDGTAGYSYNEQFF. As DNA, the CDR3 is TGCGCCAGCAGCTTGGATGGGACAGCCGGTTACTCCTACAATGAGCAGTTCTTC. The chain recombines TRBV5-1 with TRBJ2-1, with 7 bases identical to TRBD1. Per the germline V gene, CDR1 is SGHRS and CDR2 is YFSETQ. The CDR3 spans 18 residues. Trimming at V came to 0 bases and at J to 0 bases, leaving 9 bases not matched to a gene.

This chain links TRBV4-1 with TRBJ1-1, with unresolved D. The CDR3 has 14 amino acids. The ends were cut back, 6 bases at V and 0 bases at J, with 11 bases in the middle. CDR1 is MGHRA and CDR2 is YSYEKL in the germline V gene. CDR3 DNA sequence: TGCGCCAGCAGTCGCTTAGAAGTGAACACTGAAGCTTTCTTT. Translated: CASSRLEVNTEAFF.

The chain carries TRBV6-5 and TRBJ1-1; perhaps TRBD1 as D (6 bases). V was cut by 6 bases and J by 7 bases, with 18 bases left in between. Per germline, CDR1 MNHEY and CDR2 SVGAGI. The CDR3 contains 14 residues. The CDR3 coding sequence is TGTGCCAGCAGCCGCCGGGGGGGGCTACTTGAAGCTTTCTTT. It yields the protein CASSRRGGLLEAFF.

This chain links TRBV19 with TRBJ1-1; no clear D gene. This CDR3 comprises 13 residues. V was trimmed by 6 bases and J by 1 base, leaving 9 bases between them. Germline V gene data show CDR1 as LNHDA and CDR2 as SQIVND (reference sequence). The CDR3, as DNA: TGTGCCAGTAGGGCGGCCCCGAACACTGAAGCTTTCTTT. Translation: CASRAAPNTEAFF.

The sample holds a few counts of this clone. V is TRBV6-1 and J is TRBJ1-2; tentatively, D is TRBD1 (5 bases). V was pared by 8 bases and J by 0 bases, with 10 bases between. The CDR3 consists of 13 residues. Per germline, CDR1 MNHNS and CDR2 SASEGT. As DNA, the CDR3 is TGTGCCAGCGGGAGGGGTCCTAACTATGGCTACACCTTC. This codes for CASGRGPNYGYTF.

The chain joins TRBV7-9 to TRBJ1-2; no clear D. CDR3 length equals 14 residues. The V gene's germline CDR1 is SEHNR and CDR2 FQNEAQ (reference sequence). V was shortened by 0 bases and J by 3 bases, with 8 bases between the two germline ends. The CDR3 is CASSLAGEYYGYTF. In DNA, the CDR3 is TGTGCCAGCAGCTTAGCCGGGGAATACTATGGCTACACCTTC. Full variable domain (remainder filled in from reference TRBV7-9 and TRBJ1-2): DTGVSQNPRHKITKRGQNVTFRCDPISEHNRLYWYRQTLGQGPEFLTYFQNEAQLEKSRLLSDRFSAERPKGSFSTLEIQRTEQGDSAMYLCASSLAGEYYGYTFGSGTRLTVV.

This sequence joins TRBV28 and TRBJ2-7, with D tentatively TRBD1 (6 bases). Germline V gene data show CDR1 as MDHEN and CDR2 as SYDVKM. The CDR3 totals 16 residues. Trimming took 2 bases from V and 2 from J, leaving 16 bases between them. The DNA for the CDR3 is TGTGCCAGCAGTTTAACAGGGACCGACGTTCCCTACGAGCAGTACTTC. This codes for CASSLTGTDVPYEQYF. Variable domain in full (rest from reference TRBV28 and TRBJ2-7): DVKVTQSSRYLVKRTGEKVFLECVQDMDHENMFWYRQDPGLGLRLIYFSYDVKMKEKGDIPEGYSVSREKKERFSLILESASTNQTSMYLCASSLTGTDVPYEQYFGPGTRLTVT.

CDR3 DNA sequence: TGCGCCAGCAGCTCCGGTGGACAGGGGGGGTGGACTGAAGCTTTCTTT. Amino acids: CASSSGGQGGWTEAFF. The rearrangement joins TRBV5-1 to TRBJ1-1, with 10 bases identical to TRBD1. V was pared by 3 bases and J by 5 bases, with 10 bases of the junction left unmatched. The CDR3 is made up of 16 amino acids. Per the germline V gene, CDR1 is SGHRS and CDR2 is YFSETQ.

This clone was seen more than once but under ten times. The V and J genes are TRBV11-1 and TRBJ1-3; D gene uncertain. V was pared by 4 bases and J by 0 bases, with 10 bases between. Germline loops: CDR1 SGHAT, CDR2 FQDESV (reference sequence). The length of the CDR3 is 15 residues. The CDR3 sequence is CASSSDWNSGNTIYF. DNA of the CDR3: TGTGCCAGCAGCTCGGACTGGAACTCTGGAAACACCATATATTTT. Combining the CDR3 with reference TRBV11-1 and TRBJ1-3 gives the whole variable domain EAEVAQSPRYKITEKSQAVAFWCDPISGHATLYWYRQILGQGPELLVQFQDESVVDDSQLPKDRFSAERLKGVDSTLKIQPAELGDSAMYLCASSSDWNSGNTIYFGEGSWLTVV.

The gene calls are TRBV7-2 and TRBJ2-3; 9 positions agree with TRBD2. The V segment lost 1 base and the J segment 7 bases; nucleotides outside the gene matches: 9. The germline V gene has CDR1 SGHTA and CDR2 FQGNSA. This CDR3 contains 16 residues. The CDR3 here is CASSLGAGGVGNTQYF. CDR3 coding DNA: TGTGCCAGCAGCTTAGGGGCGGGGGGGGTGGGGAATACGCAGTATTTT.

About this clone itself: A read error may produce the germline difference seen at one junction end. The chain recombines TRBV7-9 with TRBJ2-7; D unclear. Germline V gives CDR1 SEHNR, CDR2 FQNEAQ (reference sequence). The CDR3 runs to 13 residues. CDR3 region: CSSSLNIPYEQYF. The CDR3 coding sequence is TGTTCCAGCAGCTTAAATATCCCCTACGAGCAGTACTTC. Complete variable domain (other parts from reference TRBV7-9 and TRBJ2-7): DTGVSQNPRHKITKRGQNVTFRCDPISEHNRLYWYRQTLGQGPEFLTYFQNEAQLEKSRLLSDRFSAERPKGSFSTLEIQRTEQGDSAMYLCSSSLNIPYEQYFGPGTRLTVT.

The chain has TRBV5-5 and TRBJ1-2; D uncertain. Germline V gene sequence: CDR1 SGHKS, CDR2 YYEKEE (reference sequence). The CDR3 sequence is 15 residues long. Between the trimmed V and J ends, which lost 0 bases and 3 bases, there was a span of 12 bases. Here the CDR3 reads CASSLAAGAYYGYTF. The CDR3 coding sequence is TGTGCCAGCAGCTTGGCCGCAGGCGCATACTATGGCTACACCTTC.